A selection of T cell receptor beta chains follows, all from one sample in a study of neurological immune-mediated disorders. TCRdb independently ran MiXCR on the 5' RACE reads; one entry per CDR3 protein. The data contain tens of thousands of distinct CDR3 sequences, just over 2.5% of them singletons. Sequenced material: PBMCs. Receptor source: a woman in her 30s with multiple sclerosis. CDR3s leave out the opening cysteine and the closing phenylalanine or tryptophan.

>TRBV7-9
ASSPLRGIYGYT
>TRBV3-1
ASSPQDGNSGNTIY
>TRBV28
ASSFGPGKGDYEQY
>TRBV27
ASSLFQGDYEQY
>TRBV12-3/TRBV12-4
ASSSGAAEAF
>TRBV5-1
ASSLTVTDTQY
>TRBV7-9
ASSQGTSGNTDTQY
>TRBV20-1
SASAPPGQRTTDTQY
>TRBV20-1
SARDGNQPQH
>TRBV29-1
SGGTGPYNEQF
>TRBV3-1
ASSQTTRQLGYT
>TRBV5-1
ASSLDRGNSPLH
>TRBV3-1
ASSHAGQLSNQPQH
>TRBV14
ASSRGMNQPQH
>TRBV12-3/TRBV12-4
ASRLRTSTDTQY
>TRBV19
ASRPNSPNEQF
>TRBV6-5
ASSYSAQINYGYT
>TRBV5-1
ASSLGLQGGGYT
>TRBV9
ASSPAPGSYEQY
>TRBV7-3
ASSLTPEVGEQY
>TRBV29-1
SVWTNYGYT
>TRBV7-6
ASSLASGSHEQY
>TRBV7-6
ASSSGTSRVQETQY
>TRBV28
ATWGASAGELF
>TRBV5-5
ASSFGGNYGYT
>TRBV20-1
SARPRTDGTANEKLF
>TRBV19
ASSIPGTGQEKLF
>TRBV6-6
ASSYPPPRPSYNEQF
>TRBV6-6
ASTQPQGAEQPQH
>TRBV7-6
ASSRLADTQY
>TRBV20-1
SAKRDKTEAF
>TRBV5-1
ASRPDSDVYNEQF
>TRBV2
ASNRDRGRGGELF
>TRBV7-2
ASSLVGGGVGEQY
>TRBV20-1
SAREGPGNTIY
>TRBV5-1
ASSLAAVNTGELF
>TRBV5-1
ASRRDRENAQY
>TRBV28
ASSTTNWGTGNTIY
>TRBV4-1
ASSRPRDRDTEAF
>TRBV28
ASSSGGQGDNEQF